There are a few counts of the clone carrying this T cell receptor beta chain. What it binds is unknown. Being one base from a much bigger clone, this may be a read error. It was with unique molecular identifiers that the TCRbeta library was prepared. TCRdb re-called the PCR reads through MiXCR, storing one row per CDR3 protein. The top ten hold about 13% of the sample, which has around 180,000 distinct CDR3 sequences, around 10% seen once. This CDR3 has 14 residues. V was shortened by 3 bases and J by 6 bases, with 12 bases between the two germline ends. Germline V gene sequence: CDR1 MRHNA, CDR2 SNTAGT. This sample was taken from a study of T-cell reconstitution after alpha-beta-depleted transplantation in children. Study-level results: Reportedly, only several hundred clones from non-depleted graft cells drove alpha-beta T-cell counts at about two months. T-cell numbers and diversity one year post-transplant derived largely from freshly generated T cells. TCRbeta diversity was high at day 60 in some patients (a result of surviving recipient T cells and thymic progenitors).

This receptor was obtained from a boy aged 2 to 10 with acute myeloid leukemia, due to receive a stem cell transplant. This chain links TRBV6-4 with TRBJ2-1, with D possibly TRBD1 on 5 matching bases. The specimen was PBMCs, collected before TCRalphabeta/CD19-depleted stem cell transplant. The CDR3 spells CASSEDGAVNEQFF. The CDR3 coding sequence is TGTGCCAGCAGTGAGGATGGGGCAGTCAATGAGCAGTTCTTC.